One T cell receptor beta chain is described in this entry. TCRdb's table, derived via immunoSEQ multiplex PCR, lists solely in-frame clones and lacks some. The sample carries 74,000 or so clones, 92% recorded once. Germline lookup yields CDR1 SNHLY and CDR2 FYNNEI. The CDR3 has 12 residues. Trimming removed 7 bases from V and 5 bases from J, with 11 bases in between. The sample comes from a study of technical replicates of blood from several donors. This chain links TRBV2 with TRBJ1-1, with D possibly TRBD1 on 5 matching bases. The sample consisted of T cells isolated from PBMCs. The TCR originated in a human donor in good health. The CDR3 region has the DNA TGTGCCAGCATGTTTGGGGCTACTGAAGCTTTCTTT. Its translation: CASMFGATEAFF. The variable domain in full, completed from reference TRBV2 and TRBJ1-1, reads EPEVTQTPSHQVTQMGQEVILRCVPISNHLYFYWYRQILGQKVEFLVSFYNNEISEKSEIFDDQFSVERPDGSNFTLKIRSTKLEDSAMYFCASMFGATEAFFGQGTRLTVV.